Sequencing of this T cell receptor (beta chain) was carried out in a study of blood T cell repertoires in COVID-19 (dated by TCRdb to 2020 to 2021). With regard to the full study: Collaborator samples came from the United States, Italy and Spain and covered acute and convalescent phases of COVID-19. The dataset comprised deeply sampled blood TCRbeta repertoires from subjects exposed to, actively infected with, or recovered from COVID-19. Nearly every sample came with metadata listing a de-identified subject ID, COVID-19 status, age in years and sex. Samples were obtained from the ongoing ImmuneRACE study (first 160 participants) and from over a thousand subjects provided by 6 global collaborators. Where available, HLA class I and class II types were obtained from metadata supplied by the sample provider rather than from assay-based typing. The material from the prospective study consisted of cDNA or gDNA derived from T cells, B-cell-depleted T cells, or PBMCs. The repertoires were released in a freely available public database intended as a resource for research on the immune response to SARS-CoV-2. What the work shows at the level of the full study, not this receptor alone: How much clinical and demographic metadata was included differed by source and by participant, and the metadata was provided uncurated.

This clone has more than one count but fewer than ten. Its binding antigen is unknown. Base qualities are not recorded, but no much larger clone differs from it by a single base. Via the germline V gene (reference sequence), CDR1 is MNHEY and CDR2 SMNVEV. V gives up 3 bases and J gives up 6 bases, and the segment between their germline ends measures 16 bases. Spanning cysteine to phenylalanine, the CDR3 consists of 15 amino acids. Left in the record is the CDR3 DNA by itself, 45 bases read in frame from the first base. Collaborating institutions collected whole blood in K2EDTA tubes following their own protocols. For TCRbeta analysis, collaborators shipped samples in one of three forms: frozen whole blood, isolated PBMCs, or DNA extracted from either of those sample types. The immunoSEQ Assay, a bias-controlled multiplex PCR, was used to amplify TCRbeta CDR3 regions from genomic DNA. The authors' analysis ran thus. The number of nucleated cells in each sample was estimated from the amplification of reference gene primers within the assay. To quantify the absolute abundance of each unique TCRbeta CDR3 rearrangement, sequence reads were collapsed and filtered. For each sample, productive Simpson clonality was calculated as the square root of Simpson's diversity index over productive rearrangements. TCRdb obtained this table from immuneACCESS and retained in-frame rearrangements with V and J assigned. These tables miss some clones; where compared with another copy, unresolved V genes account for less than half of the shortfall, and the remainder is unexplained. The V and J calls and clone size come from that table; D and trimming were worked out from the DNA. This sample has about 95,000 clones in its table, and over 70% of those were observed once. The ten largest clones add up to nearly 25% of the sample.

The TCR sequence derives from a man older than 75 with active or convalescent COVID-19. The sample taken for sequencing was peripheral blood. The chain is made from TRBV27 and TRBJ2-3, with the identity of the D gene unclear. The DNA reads TGTGCCAGCAGTTTTAGCCCCTCCGTGTGGGATACGCAGTATTTT. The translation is CASSFSPSVWDTQYF.